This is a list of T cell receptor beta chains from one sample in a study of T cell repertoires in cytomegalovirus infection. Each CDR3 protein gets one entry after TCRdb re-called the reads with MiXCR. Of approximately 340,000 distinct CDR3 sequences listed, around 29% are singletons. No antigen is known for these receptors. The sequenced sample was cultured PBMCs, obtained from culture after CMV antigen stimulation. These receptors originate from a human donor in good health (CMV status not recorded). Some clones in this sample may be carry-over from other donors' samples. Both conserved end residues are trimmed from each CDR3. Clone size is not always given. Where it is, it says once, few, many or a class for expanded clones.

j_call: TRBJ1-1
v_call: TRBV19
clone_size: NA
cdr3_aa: ASSVDRGVTEAF

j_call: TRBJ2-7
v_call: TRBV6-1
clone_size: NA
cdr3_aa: ASSTTGTGIYEQY

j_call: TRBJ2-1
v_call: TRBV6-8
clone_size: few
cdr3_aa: ASSYGSQLQGTGEQF

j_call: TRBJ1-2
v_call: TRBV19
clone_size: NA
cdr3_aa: ASSEDREGDGYT

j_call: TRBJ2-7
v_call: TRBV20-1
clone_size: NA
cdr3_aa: SARIAGRRNEQY

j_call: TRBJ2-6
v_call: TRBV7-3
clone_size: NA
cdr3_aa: ASSLSGPTLSGANVLT

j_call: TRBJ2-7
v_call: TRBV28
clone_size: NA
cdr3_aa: ASRRTGGPYEQY

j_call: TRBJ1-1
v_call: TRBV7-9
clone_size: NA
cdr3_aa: ASSFIGHKNTEAF

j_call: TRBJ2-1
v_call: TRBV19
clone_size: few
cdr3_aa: ASSIGVRLAKGDEQF

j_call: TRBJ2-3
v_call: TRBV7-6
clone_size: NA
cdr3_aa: ASSFDRDTQY

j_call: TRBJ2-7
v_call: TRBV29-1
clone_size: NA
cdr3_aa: SVRPSGRAYEQY

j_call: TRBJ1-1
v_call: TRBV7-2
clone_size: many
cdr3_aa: ASSLPGQGRNTEAF

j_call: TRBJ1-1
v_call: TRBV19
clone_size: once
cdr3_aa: ATRKGTEAF

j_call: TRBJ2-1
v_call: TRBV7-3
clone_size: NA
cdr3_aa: ASRSKGSGRGGYNEQF

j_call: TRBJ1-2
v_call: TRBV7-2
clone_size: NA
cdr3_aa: ASSLGGTAASYGYT

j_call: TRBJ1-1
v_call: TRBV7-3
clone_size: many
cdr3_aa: ASSLQKGTEAF

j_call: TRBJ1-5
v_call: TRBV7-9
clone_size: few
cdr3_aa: ASSFLSGNQPQH

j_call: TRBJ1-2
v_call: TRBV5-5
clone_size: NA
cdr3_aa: ASSFTGDRRYT

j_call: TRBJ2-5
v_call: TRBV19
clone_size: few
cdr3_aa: ASSTQGAAKETQY

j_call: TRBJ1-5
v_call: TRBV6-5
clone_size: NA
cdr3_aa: ASRTGLGPQH

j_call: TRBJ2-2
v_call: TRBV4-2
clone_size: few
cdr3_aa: ASSPFGLATNTGELF

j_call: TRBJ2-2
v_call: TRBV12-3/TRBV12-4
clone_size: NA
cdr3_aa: ASSPSRRRRTGELF

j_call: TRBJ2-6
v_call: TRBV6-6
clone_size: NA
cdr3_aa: ASRKWVSGANVLT

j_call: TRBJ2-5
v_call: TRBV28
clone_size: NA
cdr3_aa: ASGGVNEETQY

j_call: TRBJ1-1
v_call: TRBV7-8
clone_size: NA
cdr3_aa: ASSLLVGGAEAF

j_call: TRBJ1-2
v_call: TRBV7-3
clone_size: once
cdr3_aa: ASRPGNNYGYT

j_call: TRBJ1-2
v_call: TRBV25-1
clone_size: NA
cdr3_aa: ASSGDRFPYGYT

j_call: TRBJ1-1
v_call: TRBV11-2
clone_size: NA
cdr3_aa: ASSLAAGTEAF

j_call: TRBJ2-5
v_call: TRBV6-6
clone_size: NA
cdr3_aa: ASSPVQRKETQY

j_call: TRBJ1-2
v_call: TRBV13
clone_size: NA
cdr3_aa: ASSSRTGEFGYT

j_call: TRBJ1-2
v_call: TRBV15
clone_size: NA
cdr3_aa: ATSRDQAGGVYGYT

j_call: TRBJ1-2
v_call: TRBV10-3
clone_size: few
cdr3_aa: AISEETGRGYT